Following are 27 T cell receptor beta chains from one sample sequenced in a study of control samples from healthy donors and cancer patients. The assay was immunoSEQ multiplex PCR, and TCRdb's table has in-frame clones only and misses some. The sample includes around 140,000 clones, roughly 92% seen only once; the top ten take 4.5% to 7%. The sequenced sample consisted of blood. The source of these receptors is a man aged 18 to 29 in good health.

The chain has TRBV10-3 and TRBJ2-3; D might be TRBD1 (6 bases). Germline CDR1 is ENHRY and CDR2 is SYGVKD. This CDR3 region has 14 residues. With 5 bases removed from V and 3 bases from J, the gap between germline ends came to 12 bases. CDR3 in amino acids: CAISRDGTTDTQYF. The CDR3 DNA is TGTGCCATCAGTCGGGATGGGACAACAGATACGCAGTATTTT.

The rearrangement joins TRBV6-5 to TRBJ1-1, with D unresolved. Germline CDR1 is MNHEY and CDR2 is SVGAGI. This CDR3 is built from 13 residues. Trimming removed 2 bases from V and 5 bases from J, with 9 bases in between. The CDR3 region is CASSYTPGTEAFF. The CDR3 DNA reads TGTGCCAGCAGTTACACACCCGGAACTGAAGCTTTCTTT.

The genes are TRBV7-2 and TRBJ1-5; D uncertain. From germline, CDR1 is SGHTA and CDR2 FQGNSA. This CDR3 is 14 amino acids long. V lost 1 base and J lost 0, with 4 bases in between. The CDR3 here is CASSLEHSNQPQHF. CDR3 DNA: TGTGCCAGCAGCTTAGAGCATAGCAATCAGCCCCAGCATTTT.

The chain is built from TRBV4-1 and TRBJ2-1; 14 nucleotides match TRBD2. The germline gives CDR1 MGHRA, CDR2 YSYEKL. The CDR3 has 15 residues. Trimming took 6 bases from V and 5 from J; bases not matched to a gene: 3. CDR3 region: CASRQGLAGDNEQFF. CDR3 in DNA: TGCGCCAGCAGGCAGGGACTAGCGGGGGACAATGAGCAGTTCTTC.

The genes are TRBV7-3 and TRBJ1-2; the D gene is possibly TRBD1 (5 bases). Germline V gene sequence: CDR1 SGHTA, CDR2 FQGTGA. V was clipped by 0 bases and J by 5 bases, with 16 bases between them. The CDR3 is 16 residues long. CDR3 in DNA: TGTGCCAGCAGCTTAACCGCATCGTCGGGGGAATATGGCTACACCTTC. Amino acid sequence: CASSLTASSGEYGYTF.

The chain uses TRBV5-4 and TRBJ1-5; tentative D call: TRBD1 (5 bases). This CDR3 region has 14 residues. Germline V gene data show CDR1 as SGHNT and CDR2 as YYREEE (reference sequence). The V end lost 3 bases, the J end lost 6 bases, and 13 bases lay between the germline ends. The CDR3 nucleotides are TGTGCCAGCAGCTCCGGAGGGGCGGGTCAGCCCCAGCATTTT. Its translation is CASSSGGAGQPQHF.

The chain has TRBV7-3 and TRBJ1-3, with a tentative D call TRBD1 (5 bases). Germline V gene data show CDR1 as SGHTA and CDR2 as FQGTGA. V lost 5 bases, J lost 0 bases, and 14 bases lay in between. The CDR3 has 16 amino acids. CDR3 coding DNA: TGTGCCAGCAGCCCTAAGGGACTGCGCTCTGGAAACACCATATATTTT. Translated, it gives CASSPKGLRSGNTIYF.

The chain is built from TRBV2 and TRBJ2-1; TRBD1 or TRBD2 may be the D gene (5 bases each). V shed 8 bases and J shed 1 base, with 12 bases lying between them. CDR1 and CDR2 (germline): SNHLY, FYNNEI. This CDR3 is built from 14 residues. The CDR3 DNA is TGTGCCAGCGGACGGGGACCGTCCTACAATGAGCAGTTCTTC. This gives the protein CASGRGPSYNEQFF.

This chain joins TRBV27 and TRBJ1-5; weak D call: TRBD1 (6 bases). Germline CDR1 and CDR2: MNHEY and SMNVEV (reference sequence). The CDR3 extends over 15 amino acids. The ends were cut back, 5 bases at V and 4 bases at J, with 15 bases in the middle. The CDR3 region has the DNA TGTGCCAGCAGTCCCACAGGGCGGCGGAATCAGCCCCAGCATTTT. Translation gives CASSPTGRRNQPQHF.

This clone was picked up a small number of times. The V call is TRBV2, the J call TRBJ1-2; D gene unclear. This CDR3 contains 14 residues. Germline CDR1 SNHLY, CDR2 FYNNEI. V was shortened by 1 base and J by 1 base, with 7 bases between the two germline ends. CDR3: CASSEGTLNYGYTF. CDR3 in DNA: TGTGCCAGCAGTGAAGGGACCCTTAACTATGGCTACACCTTC.

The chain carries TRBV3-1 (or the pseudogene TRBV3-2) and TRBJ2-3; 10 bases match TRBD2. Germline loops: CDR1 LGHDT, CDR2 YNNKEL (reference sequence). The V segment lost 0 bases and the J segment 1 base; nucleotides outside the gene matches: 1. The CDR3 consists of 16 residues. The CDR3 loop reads CASSQDTSGGTDTQYF. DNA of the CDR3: TGTGCCAGCAGCCAAGATACTAGCGGGGGCACAGATACGCAGTATTTT.

CDR3 sequence: CASSGTGASNQPQHF. CDR3 sequence (DNA): TGTGCCAGCAGCGGGACAGGGGCCAGCAATCAGCCCCAGCATTTT. The chain has TRBV9 and TRBJ1-5, with TRBD1 matching 9 bases. This CDR3 contains 15 residues. V lost 3 bases and J lost 1; bases outside the gene matches: 2. Germline lookup yields CDR1 SGDLS and CDR2 YYNGEE.

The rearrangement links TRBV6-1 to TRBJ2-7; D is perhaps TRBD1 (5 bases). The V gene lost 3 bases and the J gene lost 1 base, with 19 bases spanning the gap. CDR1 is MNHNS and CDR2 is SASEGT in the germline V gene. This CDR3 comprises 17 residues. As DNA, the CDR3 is TGTGCCAGCAGTGATTCGACAGACCCGTTCACTTCCTACGAGCAGTACTTC. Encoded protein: CASSDSTDPFTSYEQYF.

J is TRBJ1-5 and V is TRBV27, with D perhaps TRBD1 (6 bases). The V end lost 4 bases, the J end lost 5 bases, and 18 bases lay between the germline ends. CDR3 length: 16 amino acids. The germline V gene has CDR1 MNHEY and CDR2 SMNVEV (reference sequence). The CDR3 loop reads CASSYDRLGGDQPQHF. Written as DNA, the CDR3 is TGTGCCAGCAGTTATGACAGGCTGGGAGGTGATCAGCCCCAGCATTTT.

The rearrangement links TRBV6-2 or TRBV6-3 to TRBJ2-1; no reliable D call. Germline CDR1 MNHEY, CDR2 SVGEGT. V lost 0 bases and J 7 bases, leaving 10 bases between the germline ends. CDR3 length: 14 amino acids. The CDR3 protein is CASSYSGSQNEQFF. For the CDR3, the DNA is TGTGCCAGCAGTTACTCTGGGTCCCAGAATGAGCAGTTCTTC.

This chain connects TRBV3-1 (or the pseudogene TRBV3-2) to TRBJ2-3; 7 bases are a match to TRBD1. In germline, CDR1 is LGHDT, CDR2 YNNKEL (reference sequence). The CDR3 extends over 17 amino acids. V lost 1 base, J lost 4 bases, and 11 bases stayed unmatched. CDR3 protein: CASSQVRGRVCPDTQYF. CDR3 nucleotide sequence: TGTGCCAGCAGCCAAGTGAGGGGGCGCGTTTGCCCAGATACGCAGTATTTT.

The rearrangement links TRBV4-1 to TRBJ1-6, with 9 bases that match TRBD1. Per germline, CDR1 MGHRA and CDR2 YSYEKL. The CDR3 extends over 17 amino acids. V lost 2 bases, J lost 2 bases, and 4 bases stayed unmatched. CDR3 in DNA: TGCGCCAGCAGCCAACCGACAGGGGGTCCCTATAATTCACCCCTCCACTTT. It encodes CASSQPTGGPYNSPLHF.

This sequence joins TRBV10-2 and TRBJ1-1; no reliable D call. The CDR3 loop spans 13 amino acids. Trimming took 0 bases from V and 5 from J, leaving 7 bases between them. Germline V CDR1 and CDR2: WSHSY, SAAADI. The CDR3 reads CASSESGKTEAFF. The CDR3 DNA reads TGCGCCAGCAGTGAGTCGGGGAAAACTGAAGCTTTCTTT.

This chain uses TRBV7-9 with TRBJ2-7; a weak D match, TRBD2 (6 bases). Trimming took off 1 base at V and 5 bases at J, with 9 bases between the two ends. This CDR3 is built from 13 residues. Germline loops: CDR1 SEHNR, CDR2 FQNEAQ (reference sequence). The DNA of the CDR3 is TGTGCCAGCAGCTTAGATGGGGGGAACGAGCAGTACTTC. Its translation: CASSLDGGNEQYF.

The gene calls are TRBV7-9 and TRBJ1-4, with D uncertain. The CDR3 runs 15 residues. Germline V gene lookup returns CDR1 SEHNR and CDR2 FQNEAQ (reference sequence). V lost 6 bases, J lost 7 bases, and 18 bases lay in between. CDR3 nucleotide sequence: TGTGCCAGCAGTCCTGACGGACGAGAATCTGAAAAACTGTTTTTT. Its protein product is CASSPDGRESEKLFF.

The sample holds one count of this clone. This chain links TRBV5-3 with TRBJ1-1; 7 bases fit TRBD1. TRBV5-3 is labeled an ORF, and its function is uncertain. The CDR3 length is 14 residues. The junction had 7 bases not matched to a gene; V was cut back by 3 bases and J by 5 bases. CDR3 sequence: CARSSGGSWTEAFF. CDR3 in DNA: TGTGCCAGAAGCTCAGGGGGAAGCTGGACTGAAGCTTTCTTT.

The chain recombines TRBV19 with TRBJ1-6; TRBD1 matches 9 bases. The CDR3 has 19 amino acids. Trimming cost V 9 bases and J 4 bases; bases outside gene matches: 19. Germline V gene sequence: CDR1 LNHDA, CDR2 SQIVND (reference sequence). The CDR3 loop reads CASKSGASGTGTYNSPLHF. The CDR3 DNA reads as TGTGCCAGCAAGTCGGGTGCTTCCGGGACAGGGACTTATAATTCACCCCTCCACTTT.

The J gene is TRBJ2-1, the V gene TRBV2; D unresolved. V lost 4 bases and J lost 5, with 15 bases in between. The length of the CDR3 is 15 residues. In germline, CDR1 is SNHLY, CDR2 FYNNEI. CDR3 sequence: CASSAKGPFNNEQFF. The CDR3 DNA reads TGTGCCAGCAGTGCCAAAGGACCCTTTAACAATGAGCAGTTCTTC. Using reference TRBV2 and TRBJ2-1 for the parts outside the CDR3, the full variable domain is EPEVTQTPSHQVTQMGQEVILRCVPISNHLYFYWYRQILGQKVEFLVSFYNNEISEKSEIFDDQFSVERPDGSNFTLKIRSTKLEDSAMYFCASSAKGPFNNEQFFGPGTRLTVL.

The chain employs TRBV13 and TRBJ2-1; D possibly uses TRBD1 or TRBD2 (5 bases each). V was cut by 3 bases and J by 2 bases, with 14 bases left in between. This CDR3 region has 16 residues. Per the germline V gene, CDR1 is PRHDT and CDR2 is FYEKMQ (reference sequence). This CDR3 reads CASSFLRGAPYNEQFF. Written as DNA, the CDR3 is TGTGCCAGCAGCTTTTTGCGAGGGGCCCCCTACAATGAGCAGTTCTTC.

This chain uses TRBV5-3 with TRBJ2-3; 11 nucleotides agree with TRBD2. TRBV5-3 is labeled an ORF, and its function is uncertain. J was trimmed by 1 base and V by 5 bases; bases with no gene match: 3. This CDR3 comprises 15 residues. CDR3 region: CARRPLAGGTDTQYF. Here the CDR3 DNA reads TGTGCCAGAAGGCCACTAGCGGGGGGCACAGATACGCAGTATTTT.

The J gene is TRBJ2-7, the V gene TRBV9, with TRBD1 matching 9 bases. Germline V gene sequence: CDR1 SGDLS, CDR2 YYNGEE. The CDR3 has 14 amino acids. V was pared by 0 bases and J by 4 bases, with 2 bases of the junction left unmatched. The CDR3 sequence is CASSVGQGVYEQYF. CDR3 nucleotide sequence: TGTGCCAGCAGCGTAGGACAGGGGGTATACGAGCAGTACTTC.

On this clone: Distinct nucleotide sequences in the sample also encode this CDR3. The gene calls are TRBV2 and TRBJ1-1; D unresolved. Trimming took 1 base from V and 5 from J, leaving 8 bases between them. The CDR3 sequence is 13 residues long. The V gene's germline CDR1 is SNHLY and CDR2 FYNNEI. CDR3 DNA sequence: TGTGCCAGCAGTGAAGGACCGGGGACTGAAGCTTTCTTT. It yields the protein CASSEGPGTEAFF.